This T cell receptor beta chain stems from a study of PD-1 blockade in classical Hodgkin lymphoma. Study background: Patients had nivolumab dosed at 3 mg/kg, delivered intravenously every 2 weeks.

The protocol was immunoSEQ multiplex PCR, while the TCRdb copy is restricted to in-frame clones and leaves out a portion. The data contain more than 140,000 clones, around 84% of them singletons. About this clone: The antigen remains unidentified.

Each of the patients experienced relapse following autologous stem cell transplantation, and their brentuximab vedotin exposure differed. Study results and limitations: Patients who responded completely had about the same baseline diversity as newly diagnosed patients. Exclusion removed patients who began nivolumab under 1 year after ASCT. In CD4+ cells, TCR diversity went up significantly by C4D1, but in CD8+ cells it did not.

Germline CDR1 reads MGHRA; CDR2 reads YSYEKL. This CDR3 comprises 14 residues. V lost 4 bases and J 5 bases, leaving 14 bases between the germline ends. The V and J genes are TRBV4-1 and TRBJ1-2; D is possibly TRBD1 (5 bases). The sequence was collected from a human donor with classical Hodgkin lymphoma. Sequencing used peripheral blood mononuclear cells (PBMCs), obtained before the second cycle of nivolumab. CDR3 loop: CASSPPIQGYGYTF. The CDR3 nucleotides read TGCGCCAGCAGCCCCCCGATCCAGGGATATGGCTACACCTTC.